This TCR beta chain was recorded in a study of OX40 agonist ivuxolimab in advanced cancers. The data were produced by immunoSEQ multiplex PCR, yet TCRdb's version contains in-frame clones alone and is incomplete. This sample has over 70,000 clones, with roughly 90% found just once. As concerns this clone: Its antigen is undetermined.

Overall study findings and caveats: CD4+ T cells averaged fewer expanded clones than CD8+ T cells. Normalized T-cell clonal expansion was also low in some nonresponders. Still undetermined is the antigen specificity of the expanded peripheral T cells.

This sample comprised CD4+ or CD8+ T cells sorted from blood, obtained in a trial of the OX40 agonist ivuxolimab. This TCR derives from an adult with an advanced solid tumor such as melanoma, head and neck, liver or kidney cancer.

CDR3: CASSPTAQGSRYEQYF. CDR3 nucleotide sequence: TGTGCCAGCAGCCCCACGGCACAGGGCTCACGCTACGAGCAGTACTTC. The V and J genes are TRBV5-4 and TRBJ2-7; weak D call: TRBD1 (6 bases). Germline V lookup: CDR1 SGHNT, CDR2 YYREEE (reference sequence). V lost 4 bases and J lost 3, with 20 bases in between. The CDR3 has 16 amino acids.